A single sample gave rise to the 24 T cell receptor beta chains below, sequenced in a study of T-cell reconstitution after alpha-beta-depleted transplantation in children. Unique molecular identifiers were incorporated into the prepared TCRbeta library. TCRdb independently ran MiXCR on the PCR reads; one entry per CDR3 protein. Found here are some 400,000 distinct CDR3 sequences, around 21% of them singletons; the top ten hold over 3.5%. This sample comprised PBMCs from the stem cell graft donor, obtained from the stem cell graft. The receptors shown here come from a human donor who donated a stem cell graft to a child with acute myeloid leukemia.

This clonotype was observed a few times. The genes are TRBV5-1 and TRBJ1-2, with D possibly matching TRBD1 (5 bases). The length of the CDR3 is 12 residues. V lost 4 bases to trimming and J lost 4 bases, with 8 bases between them. Germline V CDR1 and CDR2: SGHRS, YFSETQ. The CDR3 loop is CASSRTTYGYTF. CDR3 coding DNA: TGCGCCAGCAGCCGGACAACCTATGGCTACACCTTC.

This clonotype was seen repeatedly, ten times or more. This chain links TRBV6-5 with TRBJ2-3; D remains unclear. The ends were cut back, 2 bases at V and 2 bases at J, with 8 bases in the middle. Germline CDR1 is MNHEY and CDR2 is SVGAGI. CDR3 size: 14 residues. CDR3 residues: CASSYGSPTDTQYF. The CDR3 nucleotides are TGTGCCAGCAGTTACGGTAGTCCCACAGATACGCAGTATTTT.

This clonotype came up a few times. The chain links TRBV5-1 to TRBJ1-1; 7 nucleotides align to TRBD1. The CDR3 loop spans 14 amino acids. Germline lookup yields CDR1 SGHRS and CDR2 YFSETQ. J lost 3 bases, V lost 1 base, and 3 bases had no gene match. The CDR3 sequence: CASSLRDRDTEAFF. CDR3 DNA: TGCGCCAGCAGCTTGAGGGACAGAGACACTGAAGCTTTCTTT.

The table lists this clonotype with a few counts. The chain joins TRBV12-3 or TRBV12-4 to TRBJ2-3; no reliable D call. This CDR3 spans 12 amino acids. Trimming took 6 bases from V and 1 from J, leaving 5 bases between them. CDR3 residues: CASRPRTDTQYF. The CDR3 nucleotides are TGTGCCAGCAGACCCCGCACAGATACGCAGTATTTT.

This chain uses TRBV28 with TRBJ2-7; 9 bases match TRBD1. Germline assignment: CDR1 MDHEN and CDR2 SYDVKM. CDR3 length: 13 amino acids. With 8 bases clipped from V and 5 bases from J, the junction kept 7 bases outside the gene matches. CDR3 DNA: TGTGCCAGCTTCGGGACAGGGAGCAACGAGCAGTACTTC. Translating it yields CASFGTGSNEQYF.

This clonotype has just a few counts. The J gene is TRBJ1-1, the V gene TRBV2; D is possibly TRBD1 (5 bases). The CDR3 is 13 residues long. V was cut by 5 bases and J by 5 bases, with 12 bases left in between. Germline CDR1 is SNHLY and CDR2 is FYNNEI. CDR3 bases: TGTGCCAGCAGTTCTTTTGGGGGGACTGAAGCTTTCTTT. This gives the protein CASSSFGGTEAFF.

This clonotype appeared a few times. This chain uses TRBV20-1 with TRBJ2-1, with TRBD2 matching 12 bases. The germline V gene has CDR1 DFQATT and CDR2 SNEGSKA (reference sequence). The junction had 7 bases not matched to a gene; V was cut back by 3 bases and J by 10 bases. CDR3 length: 14 amino acids. As DNA, the CDR3 is TGCAGTGCTAGTCCTAGCGGGAGGGGGGTGGAGCAGTTCTTC. Protein product: CSASPSGRGVEQFF.

This clonotype was seen at least ten times. V gene TRBV29-1 combines with J gene TRBJ1-1, with TRBD1 identical over 7 bases. V shed 0 bases and J 6 bases; nucleotides not matched to a gene: 7. The germline CDR1 and CDR2 sequences are SQVTM and ANQGSEA. The CDR3 sequence is 14 residues long. CDR3 in DNA: TGCAGCGTTGAAGATCTACAGGGGACGTCTGAAGCTTTCTTT. Translated, it gives CSVEDLQGTSEAFF. The full variable domain, rest sourced from reference TRBV29-1 and TRBJ1-1, is SAVISQKPSRDICQRGTSLTIQCQVDSQVTMMFWYRQQPGQSLTLIATANQGSEATYESGFVIDKFPISRPNLTFSTLTVSNMSPEDSSIYLCSVEDLQGTSEAFFGQGTRLTVV.

This clonotype was picked up a small number of times. This sequence joins TRBV7-3 and TRBJ2-1; TRBD2 matches at 8 bases. V lost 2 bases, J lost 7 bases, and 7 bases stayed unmatched. The CDR3 contains 15 residues. Germline V gives CDR1 SGHTA, CDR2 FQGTGA. The CDR3, as DNA: TGTGCCAGCAGCTTACGTCTAGCGGGCTTTAATGAGCAGTTCTTC. This translates into CASSLRLAGFNEQFF.

This clonotype has a count of ten or more. A junction boundary mismatches the germline segment, possibly from a read error. The chain links TRBV29-1 to TRBJ2-1, with TRBD1 matching 8 bases. This CDR3 region has 14 residues. Germline CDR1 and CDR2: SQVTM and ANQGSEA. The CDR3 sequence is CSVEGQGQWNEQFF. The CDR3 region has the DNA TGCAGCGTAGAAGGACAGGGTCAGTGGAATGAGCAGTTCTTC.

This clonotype appeared many times. The chain joins TRBV29-1 to TRBJ2-1; 9 bases agree with TRBD2. This CDR3 region has 15 residues. Germline CDR1 is SQVTM and CDR2 is ANQGSEA. V shed 4 bases, J shed 5 bases, and the junction held 9 bases outside the gene matches. The CDR3 region has the DNA TGCAGCGTTGCGATCCTGGCTAGCGGGGACAATGAGCAGTTCTTC. Its translation: CSVAILASGDNEQFF.

The gene calls are TRBV20-1 and TRBJ1-1; no reliable D call. V lost 1 base and J lost 4, with 10 bases in between. This CDR3 region has 13 residues. The germline V gene encodes CDR1 DFQATT and CDR2 SNEGSKA (reference sequence). The chain's CDR3 is CSARGESGTEAFF. As DNA, the CDR3 is TGCAGTGCTAGAGGGGAGTCGGGCACTGAAGCTTTCTTT.

The table lists this clonotype with many counts. V gene TRBV20-1 combines with J gene TRBJ2-7, with 7 bases aligning to TRBD2. V shed 1 base and J 1 base; nucleotides not matched to a gene: 10. There are 16 residues in the CDR3. Germline V gives CDR1 DFQATT, CDR2 SNEGSKA (reference sequence). The CDR3 protein is CSARGGGGSFSYEQYF. CDR3 coding DNA: TGCAGTGCTAGAGGAGGTGGCGGGAGTTTTTCCTACGAGCAGTACTTC.

This sequence joins TRBV7-9 and TRBJ1-1; 8 nucleotides agree with TRBD1. Unmatched junction bases numbered 15, after V lost 10 bases and J lost 2 bases. CDR1 SEHNR and CDR2 FQNEAQ come from the germline V gene (reference sequence). This CDR3 has 16 amino acids. CDR3 protein: CAIQYSGTGGNTEAFF. In DNA, the CDR3 is TGTGCCATCCAATACTCCGGGACAGGAGGAAACACTGAAGCTTTCTTT.

This clonotype was picked up a small number of times. V usage is TRBV12-3 or TRBV12-4 and J usage is TRBJ2-2; 9 positions match TRBD2. The CDR3 consists of 14 residues. With V trimmed by 7 bases and J by 4 bases, 4 bases remained unmatched. CDR3 nucleotide sequence: TGTGCCAGCAATAGCGGGAGCATCACCGGGGAGCTGTTTTTT. Translated: CASNSGSITGELFF.

This clonotype was recorded at least ten times. The V and J genes are TRBV6-5 and TRBJ2-3; 7 bases fit TRBD2. V lost 4 bases and J lost 0; bases outside the gene matches: 7. Germline V gene sequence: CDR1 MNHEY, CDR2 SVGAGI. The CDR3 length is 16 residues. As DNA, the CDR3 is TGTGCCAGCAGTTGGGGCGGGGGTCGTAGCACAGATACGCAGTATTTT. This sequence encodes CASSWGGGRSTDTQYF.

The rearrangement joins TRBV12-3 or TRBV12-4 to TRBJ2-1, with a tentative D call TRBD1 (6 bases). This CDR3 has 13 amino acids. Trimming took 3 bases from V and 9 from J, leaving 12 bases between them. The DNA for the CDR3 is TGTGCCAGCAGTTTGGGTAGAGGGGGTGAGCAGTTCTTC. As protein: CASSLGRGGEQFF.

In its sample, this clonotype was seen many times. In DNA form, the CDR3 reads TGTGCCAGCAGTTTGCGGACAGCCCAGAACCAAGAGACCCAGTACTTC. Its translation is CASSLRTAQNQETQYF. This chain uses TRBV6-5 with TRBJ2-5, with a possible D match to TRBD1 (6 bases). V was trimmed by 4 bases and J by 0 bases, leaving 15 bases between them. CDR1 MNHEY and CDR2 SVGAGI come from the germline V gene. This CDR3 has 16 amino acids.

The rearrangement links TRBV12-3 or TRBV12-4 to TRBJ2-3; D possibly corresponds to TRBD2 (5 bases). This CDR3 is built from 14 residues. V gave up 2 bases and J gave up 1 base, with 7 bases separating them. Here the CDR3 DNA reads TGTGCCAGCAGTTTATTTAGCGGCACAGATACGCAGTATTTT. Its translation: CASSLFSGTDTQYF.

This clonotype was counted a few times. This chain uses TRBV18 with TRBJ2-5, with D possibly TRBD1 on 5 matching bases. The length of the CDR3 is 13 residues. Germline V gene data show CDR1 as KGHSH and CDR2 as LQKENI. V lost 3 bases to trimming and J lost 3 bases, with 8 bases between them. CDR3 nucleotide sequence: TGTGCCAGCTCACCTGGGGCGGAAGAGACCCAGTACTTC. Its protein product is CASSPGAEETQYF.

In its sample, this clonotype was seen many times. The chain joins TRBV20-1 to TRBJ1-2, with 7 bases lining up with TRBD1. Trimming removed 2 bases from V and 7 bases from J; junction bases left unmatched: 22. The CDR3 is 18 amino acids. Germline V gene sequence: CDR1 DFQATT, CDR2 SNEGSKA (reference sequence). The CDR3: CSARTRLRDRDQGTGYTF. DNA of the CDR3: TGCAGTGCTAGAACTCGCCTCCGGGACAGAGACCAAGGGACTGGCTACACCTTC.

This clonotype was seen only once. The chain has TRBV20-1 and TRBJ2-2, with TRBD1 as a possible D gene (5 bases). Trimming took 3 bases from V and 4 from J, leaving 15 bases between them. CDR3 length equals 15 residues. Germline values: CDR1 DFQATT, CDR2 SNEGSKA (reference sequence). CDR3 in DNA: TGCAGTGCTAGTAGGTGGGCAGGGTCCACCGGGGAGCTGTTTTTT. Translation: CSASRWAGSTGELFF.

This clonotype turned up a few times. V gene TRBV20-1 combines with J gene TRBJ2-2; D might be TRBD1 or TRBD2, each matching 6 bases. This CDR3 region has 14 residues. The V end lost 3 bases, the J end lost 1 base, and 9 bases lay between the germline ends. Germline V gene data show CDR1 as DFQATT and CDR2 as SNEGSKA (reference sequence). In DNA form, the CDR3 reads TGCAGTGCTAGCGGGGGCGAGAACACCGGGGAGCTGTTTTTT. Protein product: CSASGGENTGELFF.

The rearrangement uses TRBV24-1 and TRBJ2-3; D may be TRBD2 (6 bases). There are 16 residues in the CDR3. Germline CDR1 and CDR2: KGHDR and SFDVKD. Between the trimmed V and J ends, which lost 0 bases and 0 bases, there was a span of 9 bases. CDR3 amino acids: CATSDLAGRSTDTQYF. CDR3 DNA: TGTGCCACCAGTGATTTGGCGGGGAGAAGCACAGATACGCAGTATTTT.